The entry that follows covers one TCR beta chain sequence. What it binds is not known. The sample comes from a study of cytomegalovirus exposure and HLA in healthy donors. Study outcomes and limitations: For TCR beta chains, V- and J-gene trimming was later linked to a missense DCLRE1C variant. CMV serostatus stood as the only immune exposure information on hand. A classifier reportedly called cytomegalovirus status with high sensitivity and specificity.

Germline V gene data show CDR1 as SGHDT and CDR2 as YYEEEE. This CDR3 is 15 amino acids long. With 0 bases removed from V and 1 base from J, the gap between germline ends came to 7 bases. Both 60 Vbeta primers and 13 Jbeta primers went into the PCR. Only in-frame clones appear in the TCRdb table, and some are missing; sequencing was by immunoSEQ multiplex PCR. The sample holds 60,000 to 80,000 clones. Among the donors, all were healthy bone marrow donors. This chain joins TRBV5-6 and TRBJ2-2; D is unresolved. Specimen: PBMCs. The clonotype was recovered from a man aged 40-55 years in good health and CMV-seronegative. CDR3 bases: TGTGCCAGCAGCTTGGTCGCGGAGAACACCGGGGAGCTGTTTTTT. Amino acid sequence: CASSLVAENTGELFF. Supplemented by reference TRBV5-6 and TRBJ2-2, the full variable domain reads DAGVTQSPTHLIKTRGQQVTLRCSPKSGHDTVSWYQQALGQGPQFIFQYYEEEERQRGNFPDRFSGHQFPNYSSELNVNALLLGDSALYLCASSLVAENTGELFFGEGSRLTVL.